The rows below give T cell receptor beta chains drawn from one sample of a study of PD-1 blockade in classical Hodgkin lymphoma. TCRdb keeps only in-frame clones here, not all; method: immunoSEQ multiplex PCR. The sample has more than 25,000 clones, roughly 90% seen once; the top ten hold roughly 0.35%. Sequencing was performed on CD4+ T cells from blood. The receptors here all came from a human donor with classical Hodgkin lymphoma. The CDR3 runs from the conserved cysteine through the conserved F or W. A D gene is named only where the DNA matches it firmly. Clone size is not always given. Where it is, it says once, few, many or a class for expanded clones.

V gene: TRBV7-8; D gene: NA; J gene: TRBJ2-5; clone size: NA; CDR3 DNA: TGTGCCAGCAGCTTAGATCGGACGCGCGGCTACTTC; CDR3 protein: CASSLDRTRGYF
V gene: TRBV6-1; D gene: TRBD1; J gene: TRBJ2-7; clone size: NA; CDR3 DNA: TGTGCCAGCAGTGCTACGACAGGGCCCACCTACGAGCAGTACTTC; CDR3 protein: CASSATTGPTYEQYF
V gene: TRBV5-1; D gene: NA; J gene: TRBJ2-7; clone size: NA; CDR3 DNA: TGCGCCAGCAGCCATTCGGGACGCCGGGTCTACGAGCAGTACTTC; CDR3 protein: CASSHSGRRVYEQYF
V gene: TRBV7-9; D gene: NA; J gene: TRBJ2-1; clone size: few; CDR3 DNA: NA; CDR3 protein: CASSFGSGNSWFF
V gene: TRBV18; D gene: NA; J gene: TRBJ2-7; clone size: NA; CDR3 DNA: TGTGCCAGCTCACCACCGACATTAAACGAGCAGTACTTC; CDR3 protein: CASSPPTLNEQYF
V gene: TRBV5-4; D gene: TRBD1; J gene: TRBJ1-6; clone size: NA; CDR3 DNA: TGTGCCAGCAGCTTGGGCCCAGGGGGTGATAATTCACCCCTCCACTTT; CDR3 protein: CASSLGPGGDNSPLHF
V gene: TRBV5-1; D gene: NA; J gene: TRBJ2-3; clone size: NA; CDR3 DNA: TGCGCCAGCAGTGAGGACCCGGCTACAGATACGCAGTATTTT; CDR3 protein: CASSEDPATDTQYF
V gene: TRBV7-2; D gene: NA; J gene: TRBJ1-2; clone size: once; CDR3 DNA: TGTGCCAGCAGTTTTTTGACAGCAAACTATGGCTACACCTTC; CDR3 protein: CASSFLTANYGYTF
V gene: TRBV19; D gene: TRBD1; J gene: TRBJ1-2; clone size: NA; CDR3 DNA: TGTGCCAGTGCTCCCCAGAGGGGGACAGTTTTCTATGGCTACACCTTC; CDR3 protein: CASAPQRGTVFYGYTF
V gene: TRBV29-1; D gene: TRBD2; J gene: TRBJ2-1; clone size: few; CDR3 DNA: TGCAGCGTTGGTTCGGGACTAGCCCCTAATGAGCAGTTCTTC; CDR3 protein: CSVGSGLAPNEQFF
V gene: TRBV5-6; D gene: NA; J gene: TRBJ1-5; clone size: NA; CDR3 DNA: TGTGCCAGCAGCTCTAGCGGTACCCAGCCCCAGCATTTT; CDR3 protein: CASSSSGTQPQHF
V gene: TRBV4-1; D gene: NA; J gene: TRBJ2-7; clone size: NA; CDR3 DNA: TGCGCCAGCAGCTTGTCCGGGGGAAGCTACTACGAGCAGTACTTC; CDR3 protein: CASSLSGGSYYEQYF
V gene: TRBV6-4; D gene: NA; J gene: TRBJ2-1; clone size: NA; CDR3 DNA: TGTGCCAGCAGCCCGGAGCAGTTCTTC; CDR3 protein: CASSPEQFF
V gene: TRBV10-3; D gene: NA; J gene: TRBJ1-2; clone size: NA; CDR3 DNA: TGTGCCAGCAGTTTAGCTAACTATGGCTACACCTTC; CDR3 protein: CASSLANYGYTF
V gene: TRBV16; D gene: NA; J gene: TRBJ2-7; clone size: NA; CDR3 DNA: TGTGCCAGCAGCCAAGGGACTTGGGGCAGGAGCTCCTACGAGCAGTACTTC; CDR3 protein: CASSQGTWGRSSYEQYF
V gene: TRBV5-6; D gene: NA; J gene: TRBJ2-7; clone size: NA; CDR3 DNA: TGTGCCAGCAGCTATCGAGCCGGGAGTATAGTTTACTACGAGCAGTACTTC; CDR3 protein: CASSYRAGSIVYYEQYF
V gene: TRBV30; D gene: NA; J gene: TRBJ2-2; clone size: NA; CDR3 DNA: TGTGCCTGGAGTAGGTATGGTACCGGGGAGCTGTTTTTT; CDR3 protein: CAWSRYGTGELFF
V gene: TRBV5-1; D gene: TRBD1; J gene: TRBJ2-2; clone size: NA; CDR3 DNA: TGCGCCAGCAGCCAACAGGGGGCCGACACCGGGGAGCTGTTTTTT; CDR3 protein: CASSQQGADTGELFF
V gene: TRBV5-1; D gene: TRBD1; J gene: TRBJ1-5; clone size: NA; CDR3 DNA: TGCGCCAGCAGCCCCGGACAGGGGGATCAGCCCCAGCATTTT; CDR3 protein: CASSPGQGDQPQHF
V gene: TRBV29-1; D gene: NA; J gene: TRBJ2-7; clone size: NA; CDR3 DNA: TGCAGCGTTGAAGCTTCTGGGACCTACGAGCAGTACTTC; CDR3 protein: CSVEASGTYEQYF
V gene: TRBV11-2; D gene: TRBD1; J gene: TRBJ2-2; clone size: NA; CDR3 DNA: TGTGCCAGCAGCTCCGTCCCGGGACAGGAGGGATCCGGGGAGCTGTTTTTT; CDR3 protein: CASSSVPGQEGSGELFF
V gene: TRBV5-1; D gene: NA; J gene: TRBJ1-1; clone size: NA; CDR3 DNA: TGCGCCAGCCGATGGGACTTGGCGGGCACTGAAGCTTTCTTT; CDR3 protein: CASRWDLAGTEAFF
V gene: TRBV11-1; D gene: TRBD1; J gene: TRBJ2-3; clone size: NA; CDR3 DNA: TGTGCCAGCAGCTTGACAGGGTCAGATACGCAGTATTTT; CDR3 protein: CASSLTGSDTQYF
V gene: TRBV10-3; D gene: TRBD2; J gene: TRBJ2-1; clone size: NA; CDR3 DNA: TGTGCCATCAAAGCCGGGACTAGCGGGAGTGGTGAGCAGTTCTTC; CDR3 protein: CAIKAGTSGSGEQFF
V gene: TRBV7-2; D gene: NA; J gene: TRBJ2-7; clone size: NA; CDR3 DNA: TGTGCCAGCAGTTACCCCGGGAGCGTCGAGCAGTACTTC; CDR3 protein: CASSYPGSVEQYF
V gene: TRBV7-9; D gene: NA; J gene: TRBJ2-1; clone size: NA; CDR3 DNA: TGTGCCAGCAGCTTAGAGGTGGGGGCCCCCGATGAGCAGTTCTTC; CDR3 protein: CASSLEVGAPDEQFF
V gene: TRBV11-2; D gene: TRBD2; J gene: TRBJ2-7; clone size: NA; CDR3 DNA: TGTGCCAGCAGCTTATTACCGACTAGCGGATACGAGCAGTACTTC; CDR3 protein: CASSLLPTSGYEQYF
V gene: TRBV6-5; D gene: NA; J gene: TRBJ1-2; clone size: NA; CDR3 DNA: TGTGCCAGCAGTTCACAGGGTGGGGGGACTAACTATGGCTACACCTTC; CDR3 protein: CASSSQGGGTNYGYTF
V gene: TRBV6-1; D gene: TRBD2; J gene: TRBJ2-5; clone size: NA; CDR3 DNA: TGTGCCAGCAGTGAAGCGAGGACTAGACAAGAGACCCAGTACTTC; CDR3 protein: CASSEARTRQETQYF
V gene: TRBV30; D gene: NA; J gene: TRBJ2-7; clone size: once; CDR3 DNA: TGTGCCTGGAGTAAAAGACAGGACGAGCAGTACTTC; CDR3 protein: CAWSKRQDEQYF
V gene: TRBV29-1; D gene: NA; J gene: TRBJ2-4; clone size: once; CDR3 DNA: TGCAGCGTTGAGGGGGCGGGAAAAAACATTCAGTACTTC; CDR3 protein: CSVEGAGKNIQYF
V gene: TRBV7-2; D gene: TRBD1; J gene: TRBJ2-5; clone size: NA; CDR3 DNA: TGTGCCAGCAGCTGGGTACAGGGGATAGAGACCCAGTACTTC; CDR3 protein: CASSWVQGIETQYF
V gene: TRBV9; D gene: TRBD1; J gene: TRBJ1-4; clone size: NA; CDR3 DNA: TGTGCCAGCAGCCCCGGGACAGGAAGAGAAAAACTGTTTTTT; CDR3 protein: CASSPGTGREKLFF
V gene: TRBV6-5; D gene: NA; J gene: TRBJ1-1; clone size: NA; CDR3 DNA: TGTGCCAGCAGTTACGGGGATTCAGACACTGAAGCTTTCTTT; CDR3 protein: CASSYGDSDTEAFF
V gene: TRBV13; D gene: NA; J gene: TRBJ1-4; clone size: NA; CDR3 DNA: TGTGCCAGCAGCTCCTCCCGGGGGCTTACAACTAATGAAAAACTGTTTTTT; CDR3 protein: CASSSSRGLTTNEKLFF
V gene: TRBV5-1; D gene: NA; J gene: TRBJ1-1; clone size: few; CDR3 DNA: TGCGCCAGCAGCTTGGCCGGGGAGGTCACTGAAGCTTTCTTT; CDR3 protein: CASSLAGEVTEAFF
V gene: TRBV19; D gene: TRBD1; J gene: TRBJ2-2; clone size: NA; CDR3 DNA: TGTGCCAGTAGCCGACAGGGGGGAGCCGGGGAGCTGTTTTTT; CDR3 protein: CASSRQGGAGELFF
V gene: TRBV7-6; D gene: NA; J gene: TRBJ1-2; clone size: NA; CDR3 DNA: TGTGCCAGCAGCTTAGAGGTACAGGGACTAGGCTACACCTTC; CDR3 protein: CASSLEVQGLGYTF
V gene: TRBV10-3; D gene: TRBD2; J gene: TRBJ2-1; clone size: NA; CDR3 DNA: TGTGCCATCAAAAATGGGCTAGCGGACAATGAGCAGTTCTTC; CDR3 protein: CAIKNGLADNEQFF
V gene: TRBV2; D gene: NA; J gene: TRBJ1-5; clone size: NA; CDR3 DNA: TGTGCCAGCAGTGTATATGGGGGCTTCGGTCAGCCCCAGCATTTT; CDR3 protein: CASSVYGGFGQPQHF
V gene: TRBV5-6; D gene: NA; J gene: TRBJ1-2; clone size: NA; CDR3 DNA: TGTGCCAGCAGCTTGGTTGCCGGTATCTATGGCTACACCTTC; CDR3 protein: CASSLVAGIYGYTF
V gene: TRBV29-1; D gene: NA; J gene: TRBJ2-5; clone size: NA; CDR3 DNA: TGCAGCGTTGAGGGAAGGAACCAAGAGACCCAGTACTTC; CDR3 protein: CSVEGRNQETQYF
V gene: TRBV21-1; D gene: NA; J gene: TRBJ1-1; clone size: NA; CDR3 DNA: TGTGCCAGCAGCAAAGAAGCACAGGGGTGGTCTGAAGCTTTCTTT; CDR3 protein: CASSKEAQGWSEAFF
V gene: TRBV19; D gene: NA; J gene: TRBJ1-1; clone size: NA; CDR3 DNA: TGTGCCAGTACCCCAAATAATCTAGGGGGTAGCACTGAAGCTTTCTTT; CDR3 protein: CASTPNNLGGSTEAFF
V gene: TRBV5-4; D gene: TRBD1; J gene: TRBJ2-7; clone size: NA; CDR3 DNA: TGCGCCAGCAGCTGGGACAGGGTTGGCGAGCAGTACTTC; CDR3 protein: CASSWDRVGEQYF
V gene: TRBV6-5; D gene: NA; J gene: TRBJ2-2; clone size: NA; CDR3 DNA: TGTGCCAGCAGGACTAGTTCCGGGGAGCTGTTTTTT; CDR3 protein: CASRTSSGELFF
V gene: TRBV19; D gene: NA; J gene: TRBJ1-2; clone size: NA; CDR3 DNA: TGTGCCAGTAGTATGGACCGCTTCTATGGCTACACCTTC; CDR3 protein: CASSMDRFYGYTF
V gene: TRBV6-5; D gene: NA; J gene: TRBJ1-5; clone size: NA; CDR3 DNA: TGTGCCAGCAGTCGGACCGCGCAAAGGCCCCAGCATTTT; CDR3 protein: CASSRTAQRPQHF
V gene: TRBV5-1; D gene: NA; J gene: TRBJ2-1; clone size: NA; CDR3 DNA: TGCGCCAGCAGCTTTGGAGGGACCTACAATGAGCAGTTCTTC; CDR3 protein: CASSFGGTYNEQFF
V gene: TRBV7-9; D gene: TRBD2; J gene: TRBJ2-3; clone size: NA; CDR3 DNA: TGTGCCAGCAGCTTAGCAAGAGGCGGGAGGGCAGATACGCAGTATTTT; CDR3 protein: CASSLARGGRADTQYF
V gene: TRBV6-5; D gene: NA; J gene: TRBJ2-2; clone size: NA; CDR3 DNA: TGTGCCAGCAGTTTTAGCACGGGGAACACCGGGGAGCTGTTTTTT; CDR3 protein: CASSFSTGNTGELFF
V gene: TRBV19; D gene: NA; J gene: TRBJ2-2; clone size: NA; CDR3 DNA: TGTGCCAGCCGATCTGCTACCGGGGAGCTGTTTTTT; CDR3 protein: CASRSATGELFF